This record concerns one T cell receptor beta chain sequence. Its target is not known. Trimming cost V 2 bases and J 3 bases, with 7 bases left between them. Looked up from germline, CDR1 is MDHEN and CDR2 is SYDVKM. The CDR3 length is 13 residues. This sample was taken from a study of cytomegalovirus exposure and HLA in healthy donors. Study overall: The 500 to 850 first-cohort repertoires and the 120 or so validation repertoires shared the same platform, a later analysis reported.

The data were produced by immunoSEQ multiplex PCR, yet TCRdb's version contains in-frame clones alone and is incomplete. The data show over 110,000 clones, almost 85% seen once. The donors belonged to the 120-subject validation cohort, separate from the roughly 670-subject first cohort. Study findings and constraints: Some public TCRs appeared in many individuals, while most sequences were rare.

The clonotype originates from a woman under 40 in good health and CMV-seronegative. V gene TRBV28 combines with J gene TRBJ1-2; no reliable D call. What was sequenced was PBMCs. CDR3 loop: CASSLKTYYGYTF. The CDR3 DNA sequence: TGTGCCAGCAGTTTAAAGACATACTATGGCTACACCTTC.